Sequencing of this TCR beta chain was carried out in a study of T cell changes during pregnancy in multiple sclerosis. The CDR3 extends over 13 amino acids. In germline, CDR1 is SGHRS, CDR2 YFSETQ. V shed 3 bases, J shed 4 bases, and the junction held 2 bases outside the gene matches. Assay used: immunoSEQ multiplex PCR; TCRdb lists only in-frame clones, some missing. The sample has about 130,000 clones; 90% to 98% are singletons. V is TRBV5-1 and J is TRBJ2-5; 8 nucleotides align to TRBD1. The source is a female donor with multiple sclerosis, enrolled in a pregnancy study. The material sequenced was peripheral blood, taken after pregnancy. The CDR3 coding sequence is TGCGCCAGCAGCTCCGGGACAGGAGAGACCCAGTACTTC. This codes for CASSSGTGETQYF.